One TCR beta chain is described in this entry. What it binds is unknown. This sample is drawn from a study of CD8 T cells in ankylosing spondylitis. Study findings and constraints: Apparently characteristic of ankylosing spondylitis blood was a TCR beta motif (about 8 highly homologous variants). Reported data indicate significant enrichment of disease-linked clones within matched ankylosing spondylitis synovial fluid. In reactive arthritis synovial fluid and blood, some motif variants had been reported before.

The CDR3 sequence is 15 residues long. V shed 2 bases and J shed 4 bases, with 14 bases lying between them. Germline CDR1 reads MNHEY; CDR2 reads SVGAGI. 5'-RACE, quantitative and with molecular barcodes, yielded the TCR beta libraries. TCRdb called the 5' RACE reads again in MiXCR, with one record for every CDR3 protein. This table has more than 600,000 distinct CDR3 sequences, under 20% appearing once. Sequencing was performed on blood, either unsorted or a sorted T cell fraction (not recorded which). V and J are TRBV6-5 and TRBJ1-2; TRBD1 might be the D (5 bases). This TCR derives from a male donor with ankylosing spondylitis. For the CDR3, the DNA is TGTGCCAGCAGTTACCATGTCCAGGGAGGCTATGGCTACACCTTC. Translated, it gives CASSYHVQGGYGYTF.